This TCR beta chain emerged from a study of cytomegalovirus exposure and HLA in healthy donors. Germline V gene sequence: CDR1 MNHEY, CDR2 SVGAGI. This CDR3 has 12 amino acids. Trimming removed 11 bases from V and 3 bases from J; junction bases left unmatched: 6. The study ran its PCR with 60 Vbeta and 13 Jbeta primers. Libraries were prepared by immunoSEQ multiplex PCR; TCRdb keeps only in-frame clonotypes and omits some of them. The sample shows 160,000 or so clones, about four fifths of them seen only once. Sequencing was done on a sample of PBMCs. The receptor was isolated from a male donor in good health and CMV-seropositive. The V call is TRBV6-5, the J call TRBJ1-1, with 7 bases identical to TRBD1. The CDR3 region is CACRQGYTEAFF. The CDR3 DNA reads TGTGCCTGTAGACAGGGTTACACTGAAGCTTTCTTT.